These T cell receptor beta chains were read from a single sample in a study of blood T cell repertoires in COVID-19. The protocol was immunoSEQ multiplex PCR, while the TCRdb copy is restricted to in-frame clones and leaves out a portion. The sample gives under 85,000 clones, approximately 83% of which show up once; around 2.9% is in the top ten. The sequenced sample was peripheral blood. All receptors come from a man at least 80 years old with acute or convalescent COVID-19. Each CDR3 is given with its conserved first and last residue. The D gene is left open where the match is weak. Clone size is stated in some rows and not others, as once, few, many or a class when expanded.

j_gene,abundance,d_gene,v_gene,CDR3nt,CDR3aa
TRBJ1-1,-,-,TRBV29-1,TGCAGCGGTAAGCAGGGGAGGGACACTGAAGCTTTCTTT,CSGKQGRDTEAFF
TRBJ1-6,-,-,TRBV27,TGTGCCAGCAGTTTACGGGACACGGGGGGGACCTATAATTCACCCCTCCACTTT,CASSLRDTGGTYNSPLHF
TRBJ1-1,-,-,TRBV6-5,TGTGCCAGCAGTTGGGGGGGGGCCCGGTTGAACACTGAAGCTTTCTTT,CASSWGGARLNTEAFF
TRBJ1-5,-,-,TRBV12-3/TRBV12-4,TGTGCCAGCAGCCCGGAGGAAAATCAGCCCCAGCATTTT,CASSPEENQPQHF
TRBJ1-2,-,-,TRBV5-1,TGCGCCAGCAGCTTCCAGGGCCGTGAGCTCGGCTACACCTTC,CASSFQGRELGYTF
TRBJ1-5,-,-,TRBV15,TGTGCCACCAGCAGAGATGTCTTGCGGCAGCCCCAGCATTTT,CATSRDVLRQPQHF
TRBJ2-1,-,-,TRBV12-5,TGTGCTAGTGGTTTGTTCAACAATGAGCAGTTCTTC,CASGLFNNEQFF
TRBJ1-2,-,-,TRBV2,TGTGCCAGCTTTAGAGAGGGCTACACCTTC,CASFREGYTF
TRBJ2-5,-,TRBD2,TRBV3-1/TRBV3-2,TGTGCCAGCAGCTCTAGCGGGAGTCAAGAGACCCAGTACTTC,CASSSSGSQETQYF
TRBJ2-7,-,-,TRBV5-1,TGCGCCAGCAGAGCAGGGCTCAACGAGCAGTACTTC,CASRAGLNEQYF
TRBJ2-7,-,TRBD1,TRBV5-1,TGCGCCAGCAGCTTAAGACAGGGCCGCGAGCAGTACTTC,CASSLRQGREQYF
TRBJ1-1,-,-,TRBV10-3,TGTGCCATCAGTGTGAAACATGAGAACACTGAAGCTTTCTTT,CAISVKHENTEAFF
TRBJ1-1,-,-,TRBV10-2,TGCGCCAGCAGTGAAACAGGAAACACTGAAGCTTTCTTT,CASSETGNTEAFF
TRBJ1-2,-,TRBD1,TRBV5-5,TGTGCCAGCAGCCTGGAGGACAGGGGGCTATTGGGAGGTGGCTACACCTTC,CASSLEDRGLLGGGYTF
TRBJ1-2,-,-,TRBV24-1,TGTGCCACCAGCGTTACTAACTATGGCTACACCTTC,CATSVTNYGYTF
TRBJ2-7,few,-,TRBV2,TGTGCCAGCAGTGTGGGGCCGGCGGCCCACGAGCAGTACTTC,CASSVGPAAHEQYF